This T cell receptor (beta chain) was recorded in a study of Graves' ophthalmopathy and Graves' hyperthyroidism. Overall study: Before any treatment was given, at initial diagnosis, peripheral blood was collected. Regarding the study as a whole: Among expanded thyroid clonotypes above 0.001 frequency, most also occurred in blood.

The CDR3 totals 14 residues. Germline V gene data show CDR1 as GTSNPN and CDR2 as SVGIG (reference sequence). Trimming removed 2 bases from V and 6 bases from J, with 16 bases in between. TCR beta CDR3 regions were amplified from RNA transcripts. In the first round, RT-PCR was carried out with HTBI primers, and a multiplex PCR formed the second round. Each CDR3 protein is one row after TCRdb ran MiXCR on the multiplex PCR reads. In the table there are 200,000 to 250,000 distinct CDR3 sequences, around a fifth of which are singletons. Excluded were patients with other autoimmune diseases, uncontrolled infections, pregnancy or lactation. This clonotype was seen at least ten times. Its cognate antigen is unknown.

Material: peripheral blood. The V and J genes are TRBV30 and TRBJ1-2; no reliable D call. This TCR came from a woman between 45 and 60 years old with Graves' ophthalmopathy. The chain's CDR3 is CAWSPWGVRNGYTF. CDR3 nucleotides: TGTGCCTGGAGTCCTTGGGGTGTAAGGAATGGCTACACCTTC.